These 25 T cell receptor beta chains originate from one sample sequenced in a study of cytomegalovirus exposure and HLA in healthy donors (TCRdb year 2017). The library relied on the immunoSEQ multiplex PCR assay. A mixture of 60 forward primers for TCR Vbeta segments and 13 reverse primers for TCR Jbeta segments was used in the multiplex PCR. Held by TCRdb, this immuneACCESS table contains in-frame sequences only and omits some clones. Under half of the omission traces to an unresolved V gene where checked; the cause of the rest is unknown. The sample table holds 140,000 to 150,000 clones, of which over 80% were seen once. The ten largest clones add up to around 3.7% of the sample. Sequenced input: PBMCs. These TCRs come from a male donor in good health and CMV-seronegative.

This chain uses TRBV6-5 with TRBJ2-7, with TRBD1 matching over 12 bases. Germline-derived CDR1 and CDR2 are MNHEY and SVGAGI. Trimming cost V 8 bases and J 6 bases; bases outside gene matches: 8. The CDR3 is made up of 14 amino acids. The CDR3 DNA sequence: TGTGCCAGCGGAGCCGGGACAGGGGGCGCCGAGCAGTACTTC. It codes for CASGAGTGGAEQYF.

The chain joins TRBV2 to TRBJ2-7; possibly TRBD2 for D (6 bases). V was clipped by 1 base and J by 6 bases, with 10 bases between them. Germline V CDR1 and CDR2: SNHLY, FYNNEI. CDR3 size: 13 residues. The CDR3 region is CASSEERTTEQYF. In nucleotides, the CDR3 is TGTGCCAGCAGTGAAGAACGGACTACCGAGCAGTACTTC.

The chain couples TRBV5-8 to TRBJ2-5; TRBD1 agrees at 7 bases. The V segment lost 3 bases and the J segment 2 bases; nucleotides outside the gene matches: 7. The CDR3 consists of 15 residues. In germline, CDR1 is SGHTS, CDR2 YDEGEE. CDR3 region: CASSYLDRDQETQYF. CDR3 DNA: TGTGCCAGCAGCTATTTAGACAGGGATCAAGAGACCCAGTACTTC.

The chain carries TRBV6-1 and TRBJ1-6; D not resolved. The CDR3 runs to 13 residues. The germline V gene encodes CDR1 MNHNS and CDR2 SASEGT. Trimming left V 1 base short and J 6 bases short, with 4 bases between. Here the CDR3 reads CASSEDSNSPLHF. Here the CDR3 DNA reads TGTGCCAGCAGTGAAGACAGTAATTCACCCCTCCACTTT.

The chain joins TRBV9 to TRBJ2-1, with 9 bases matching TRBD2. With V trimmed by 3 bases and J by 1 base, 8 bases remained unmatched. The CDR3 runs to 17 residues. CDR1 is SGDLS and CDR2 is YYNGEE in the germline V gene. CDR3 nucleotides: TGTGCCAGCAGCGCCGGGGGACTAGCTACATCCTACAATGAGCAGTTCTTC. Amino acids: CASSAGGLATSYNEQFF.

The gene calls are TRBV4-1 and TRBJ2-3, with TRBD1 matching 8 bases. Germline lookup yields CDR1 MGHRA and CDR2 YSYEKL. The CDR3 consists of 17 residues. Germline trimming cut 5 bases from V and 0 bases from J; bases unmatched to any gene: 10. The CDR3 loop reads CASSLEAGGSSTDTQYF. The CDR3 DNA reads TGCGCCAGCAGCTTAGAGGCAGGGGGCTCAAGCACAGATACGCAGTATTTT.

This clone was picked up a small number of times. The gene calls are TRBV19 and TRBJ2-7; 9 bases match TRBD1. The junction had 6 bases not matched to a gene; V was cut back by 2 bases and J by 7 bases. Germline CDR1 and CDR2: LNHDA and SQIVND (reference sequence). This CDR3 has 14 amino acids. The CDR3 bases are TGTGCCAGTAGTATATGGGACAGGGCGGGTGAGCAGTACTTC. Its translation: CASSIWDRAGEQYF.

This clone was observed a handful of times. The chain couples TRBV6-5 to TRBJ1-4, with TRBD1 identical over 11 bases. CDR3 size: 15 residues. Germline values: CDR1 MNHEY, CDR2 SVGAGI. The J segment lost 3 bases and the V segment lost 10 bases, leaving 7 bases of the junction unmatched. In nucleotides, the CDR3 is TGTGCCACGAGGGACAGGGGGTCCCCTAATGAAAAACTGTTTTTT. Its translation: CATRDRGSPNEKLFF.

The DNA of the CDR3 is TGTGCCAGCAGCTTAGCGGTTCGGGGGGGCACAGATACGCAGTATTTT. Amino acid sequence: CASSLAVRGGTDTQYF. V gene TRBV7-2 combines with J gene TRBJ2-3; 7 nucleotides match TRBD2. Trimming removed 0 bases from V and 1 base from J; junction bases left unmatched: 4. The CDR3 is 16 amino acids. Per germline, CDR1 SGHTA and CDR2 FQGNSA.

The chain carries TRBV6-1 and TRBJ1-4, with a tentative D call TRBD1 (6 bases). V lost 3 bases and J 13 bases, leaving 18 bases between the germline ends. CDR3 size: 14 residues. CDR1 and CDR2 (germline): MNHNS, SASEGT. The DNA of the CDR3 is TGTGCCAGCAGTGATACCCGGCCCGAAGGGGGACTGTTTTTT. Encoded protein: CASSDTRPEGGLFF.

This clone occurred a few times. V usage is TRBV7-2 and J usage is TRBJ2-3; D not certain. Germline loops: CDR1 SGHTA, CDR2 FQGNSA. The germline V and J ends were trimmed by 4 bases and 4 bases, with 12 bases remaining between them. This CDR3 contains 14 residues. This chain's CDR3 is CASSSGPAADTQYF. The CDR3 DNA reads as TGTGCCAGCAGCTCTGGCCCGGCGGCAGATACGCAGTATTTT.

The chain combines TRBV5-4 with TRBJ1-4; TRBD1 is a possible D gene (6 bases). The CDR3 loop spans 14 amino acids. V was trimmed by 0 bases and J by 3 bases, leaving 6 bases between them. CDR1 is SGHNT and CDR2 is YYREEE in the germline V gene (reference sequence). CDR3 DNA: TGTGCCAGCAGCTTGGGGGGGCCTAATGAAAAACTGTTTTTT. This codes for CASSLGGPNEKLFF. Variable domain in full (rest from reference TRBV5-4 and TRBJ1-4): ETGVTQSPTHLIKTRGQQVTLRCSSQSGHNTVSWYQQALGQGPQFIFQYYREEENGRGNFPPRFSGLQFPNYSSELNVNALELDDSALYLCASSLGGPNEKLFFGSGTQLSVL.

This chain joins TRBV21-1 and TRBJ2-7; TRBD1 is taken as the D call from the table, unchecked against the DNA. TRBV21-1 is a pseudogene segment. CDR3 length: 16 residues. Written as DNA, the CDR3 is TGTGCCAGCAGCAAATTTATGTACAGGGTTGAGGACGAGCAGTACTTC. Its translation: CASSKFMYRVEDEQYF.

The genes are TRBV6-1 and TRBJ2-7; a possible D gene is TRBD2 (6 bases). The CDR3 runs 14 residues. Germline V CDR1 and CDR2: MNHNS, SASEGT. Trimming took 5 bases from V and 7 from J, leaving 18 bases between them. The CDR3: CASSSPAGGGEQYF. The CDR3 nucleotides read TGTGCCAGCAGTTCCCCAGCGGGTGGGGGGGAGCAGTACTTC.

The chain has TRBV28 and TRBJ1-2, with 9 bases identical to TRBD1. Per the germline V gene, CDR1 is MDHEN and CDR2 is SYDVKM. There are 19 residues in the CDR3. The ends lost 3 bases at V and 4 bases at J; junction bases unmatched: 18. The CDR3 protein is CASSLGFLWTGVGGYGYTF. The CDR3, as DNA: TGTGCCAGCAGTTTGGGGTTCCTCTGGACAGGGGTCGGCGGCTATGGCTACACCTTC.

The CDR3 protein is CASSLYGTGVTDTQYF. As DNA, the CDR3 is TGTGCCAGCAGTTTATATGGGACAGGGGTCACAGATACGCAGTATTTT. This sequence joins TRBV28 and TRBJ2-3; TRBD1 aligns across 10 bases. Germline V gene sequence: CDR1 MDHEN, CDR2 SYDVKM. V shed 1 base and J 2 bases; nucleotides not matched to a gene: 3. The CDR3 covers 16 residues.

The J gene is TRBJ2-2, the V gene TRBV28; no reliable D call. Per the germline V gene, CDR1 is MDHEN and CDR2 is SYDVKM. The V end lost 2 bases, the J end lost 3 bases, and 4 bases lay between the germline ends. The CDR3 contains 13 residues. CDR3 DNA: TGTGCCAGCAGTTTAGGCCACACCGGGGAGCTGTTTTTT. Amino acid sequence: CASSLGHTGELFF.

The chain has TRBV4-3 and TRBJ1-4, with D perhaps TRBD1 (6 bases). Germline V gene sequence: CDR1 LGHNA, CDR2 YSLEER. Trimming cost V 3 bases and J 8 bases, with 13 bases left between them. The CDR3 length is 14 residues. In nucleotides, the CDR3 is TGCGCCAGCAGCCAGGAACAGGGAGGGGAAAAACTGTTTTTT. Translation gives CASSQEQGGEKLFF.

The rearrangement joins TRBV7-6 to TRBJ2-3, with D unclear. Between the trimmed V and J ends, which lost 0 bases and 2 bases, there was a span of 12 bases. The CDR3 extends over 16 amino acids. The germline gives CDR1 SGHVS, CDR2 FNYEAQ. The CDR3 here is CASSLASRPFTDTQYF. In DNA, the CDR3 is TGTGCCAGCAGCTTAGCGTCTAGACCCTTCACAGATACGCAGTATTTT.

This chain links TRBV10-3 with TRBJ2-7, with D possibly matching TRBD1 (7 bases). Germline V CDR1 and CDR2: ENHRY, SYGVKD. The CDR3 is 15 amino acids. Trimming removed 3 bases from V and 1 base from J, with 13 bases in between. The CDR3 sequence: CAISDPQGGSYEQYF. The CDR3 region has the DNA TGTGCCATCAGTGACCCCCAGGGGGGTTCCTACGAGCAGTACTTC.

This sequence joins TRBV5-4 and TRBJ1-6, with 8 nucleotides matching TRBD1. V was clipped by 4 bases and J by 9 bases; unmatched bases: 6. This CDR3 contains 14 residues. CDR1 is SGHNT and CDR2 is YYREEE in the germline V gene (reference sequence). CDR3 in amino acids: CASSLGQVGSPLHF. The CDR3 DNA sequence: TGTGCCAGCAGCCTGGGACAGGTTGGTTCACCCCTCCACTTT.

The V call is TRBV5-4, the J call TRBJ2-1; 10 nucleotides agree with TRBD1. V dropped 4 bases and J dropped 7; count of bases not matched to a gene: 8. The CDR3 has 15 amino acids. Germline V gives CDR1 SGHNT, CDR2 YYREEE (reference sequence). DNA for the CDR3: TGTGCCAGCAGCCATGACAGGGGGCTTTGGAATGAGCAGTTCTTC. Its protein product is CASSHDRGLWNEQFF. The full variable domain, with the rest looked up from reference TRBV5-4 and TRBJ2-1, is ETGVTQSPTHLIKTRGQQVTLRCSSQSGHNTVSWYQQALGQGPQFIFQYYREEENGRGNFPPRFSGLQFPNYSSELNVNALELDDSALYLCASSHDRGLWNEQFFGPGTRLTVL.

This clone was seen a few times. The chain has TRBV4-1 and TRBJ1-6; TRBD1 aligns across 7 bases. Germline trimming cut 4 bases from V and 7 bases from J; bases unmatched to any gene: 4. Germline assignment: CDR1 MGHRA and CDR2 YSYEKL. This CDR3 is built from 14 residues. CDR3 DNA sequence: TGCGCCAGCAGCCTGGACAGGAGGAATTCACCCCTCCACTTT. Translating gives CASSLDRRNSPLHF.

In DNA, the CDR3 is TGTGCCATCAACAAGGGGCGAGGAACTGAAGCTTTCTTT. This sequence encodes CAINKGRGTEAFF. V and J are TRBV2 and TRBJ1-1, with D perhaps TRBD1 (5 bases). From germline, CDR1 is SNHLY and CDR2 FYNNEI. There are 13 residues in the CDR3. V lost 10 bases and J 5 bases, leaving 17 bases between the germline ends.

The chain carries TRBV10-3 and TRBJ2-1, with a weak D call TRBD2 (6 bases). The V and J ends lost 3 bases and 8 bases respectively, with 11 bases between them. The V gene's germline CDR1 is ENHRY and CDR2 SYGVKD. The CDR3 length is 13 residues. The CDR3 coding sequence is TGTGCCATCAGTGACGACGGGAGCTATGAGCAGTTCTTC. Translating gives CAISDDGSYEQFF.